What follows describes a single T cell receptor beta chain. These data originate in a study of blood T cell repertoires in COVID-19. For the study at large: T cells, B-cell-depleted T cells, or PBMCs supplied cDNA or gDNA.

V lost 5 bases, J lost 4 bases, and 24 bases lay in between. Germline assignment: CDR1 SEHNR and CDR2 FQNEAQ (reference sequence). The length of the CDR3 is 18 residues. The repertoire was sequenced with immunoSEQ multiplex PCR; TCRdb's copy has only in-frame clones and lacks some. Counted here are about 170,000 clones, about 80% occurring once; the ten biggest clones make up around 2%. The sequence was collected from a woman aged 80 or over with acute or convalescent COVID-19. The rearrangement links TRBV7-9 to TRBJ2-1; maybe TRBD2 (5 bases). The specimen was peripheral blood. The CDR3 nucleotides are TGTGCCAGCAGCCAGAAATTCTCGTTAGCGAATGGGTACAATGAGCAGTTCTTC. Its protein product is CASSQKFSLANGYNEQFF.